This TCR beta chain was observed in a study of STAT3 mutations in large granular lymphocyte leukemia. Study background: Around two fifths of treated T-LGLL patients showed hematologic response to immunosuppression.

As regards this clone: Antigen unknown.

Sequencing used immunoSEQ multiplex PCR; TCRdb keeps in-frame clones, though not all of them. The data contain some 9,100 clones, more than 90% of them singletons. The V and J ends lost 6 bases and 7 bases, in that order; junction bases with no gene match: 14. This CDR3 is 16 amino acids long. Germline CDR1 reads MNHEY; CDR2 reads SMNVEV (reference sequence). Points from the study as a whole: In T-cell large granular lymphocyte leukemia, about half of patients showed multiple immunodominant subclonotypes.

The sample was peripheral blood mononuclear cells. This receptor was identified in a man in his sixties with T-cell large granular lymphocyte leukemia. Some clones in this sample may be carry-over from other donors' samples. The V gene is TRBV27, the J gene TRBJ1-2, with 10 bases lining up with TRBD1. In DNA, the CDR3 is TGTGCCAGCAGGTTAAAGGCGGGACAGGGGAGAAGTGGCTACACCTTC. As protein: CASRLKAGQGRSGYTF.